A selection of T cell receptor beta chains follows, all from one sample in a study of blood T cell repertoires in COVID-19. Assay used: immunoSEQ multiplex PCR; TCRdb lists only in-frame clones, some missing. This table has 150,000 to 200,000 clones, roughly 80% appearing once. The material sequenced was peripheral blood. The source of these receptors is a woman between 40 and 50 years old with COVID-19, enrolled during active disease. CDR3s include the opening cysteine and the closing phenylalanine or tryptophan. A D gene is named only where the DNA matches it firmly. The listing skips clone size in some rows; elsewhere it reads once, few, many or a size class.

. | TRBJ1-1 | . | TRBV7-8 | CASSPITEIGAFF | TGTGCCAGCAGCCCGATTACCGAGATCGGGGCTTTCTTT
. | TRBJ2-1 | . | TRBV15 | CATSRVSGNEQFF | TGTGCCACCAGCAGGGTCAGCGGCAATGAGCAGTTCTTC
. | TRBJ1-1 | . | TRBV6-5 | CASISGAANTEAFF | TGTGCCAGCATATCTGGGGCCGCGAACACTGAAGCTTTCTTT
TRBD2 | TRBJ2-7 | few | TRBV11-2 | CASSPGLAGLYEQYF | TGTGCCAGCAGCCCTGGACTAGCGGGGCTCTACGAGCAGTACTTC
TRBD1 | TRBJ1-2 | . | TRBV3-1/TRBV3-2 | CASGTGDNYGYTF | TGTGCCAGCGGGACAGGGGATAACTATGGCTACACCTTC
. | TRBJ2-1 | few | TRBV19 | CASNTEPFNEQFF | TGTGCCAGTAATACTGAGCCCTTCAATGAGCAGTTCTTC
. | TRBJ1-5 | . | TRBV6-5 | CASSTDIPSNQPQHF | TGTGCCAGCAGCACCGACATCCCTAGCAATCAGCCCCAGCATTTT
. | TRBJ1-5 | . | TRBV5-5 | CASSLGSSTSNQPQHF | TGTGCCAGCAGCTTGGGGAGCTCAACCTCCAATCAGCCCCAGCATTTT
TRBD1 | TRBJ2-7 | . | TRBV3-1/TRBV3-2 | CASSYRGSGYEQYF | TGTGCCAGCAGCTACAGGGGATCGGGGTACGAGCAGTACTTC
. | TRBJ1-2 | . | TRBV3-1/TRBV3-2 | CASSQGGSGSSGYTF | TGTGCCAGCAGCCAAGGTGGGTCGGGGTCGAGCGGCTACACCTTC
TRBD1 | TRBJ2-1 | . | TRBV24-1 | CATSDTLGTGGFNEQFF | TGTGCCACCAGTGATACCCTCGGGACAGGGGGTTTCAATGAGCAGTTCTTC
TRBD2 | TRBJ2-1 | . | TRBV9 | CASSNLPGTSDEQFF | TGTGCCAGCAGCAACCTACCCGGGACTAGCGATGAGCAGTTCTTC
TRBD2 | TRBJ2-1 | . | TRBV6-2/TRBV6-3 | CASSYGGRAVNEQFF | TGTGCCAGCAGTTACGGCGGGAGGGCCGTCAATGAGCAGTTCTTC
. | TRBJ2-3 | . | TRBV5-1 | CASSLGISASGTDTQYF | TGCGCCAGCAGCTTGGGAATTTCGGCTAGCGGCACAGATACGCAGTATTTT
. | TRBJ1-1 | . | TRBV7-9 | CASSSRGNTEAFF | TGTGCCAGCAGTTCCAGGGGGAACACTGAAGCTTTCTTT
. | TRBJ1-5 | . | TRBV20-1 | CSASGPEGYQPQHF | TGCAGTGCTAGTGGCCCGGAGGGGTATCAGCCCCAGCATTTT
. | TRBJ2-5 | once | TRBV5-1 | CASSLAGQGETQYF | TGCGCCAGCAGCTTGGCCGGACAAGGGGAGACCCAGTACTTC
TRBD1 | TRBJ2-2 | few | TRBV19 | CASQWTGGFTGELFF | TGTGCCAGCCAGTGGACAGGGGGCTTCACCGGGGAGCTGTTTTTT
TRBD2 | TRBJ2-3 | . | TRBV7-2 | CASRSDSGREPDTQYF | TGTGCCAGCAGAAGCGATAGCGGGAGGGAGCCAGATACGCAGTATTTT
. | TRBJ1-1 | . | TRBV7-9 | CASSWGESTEAFF | TGTGCCAGCAGCTGGGGGGAGAGCACTGAAGCTTTCTTT
TRBD2 | TRBJ2-4 | . | TRBV5-4 | CASSAAGGKNIQYF | TGTGCCAGCAGTGCAGCGGGAGGCAAAAACATTCAGTACTTC
TRBD1 | TRBJ1-2 | . | TRBV5-4 | CAGSDKGAYGYTF | TGTGCCGGATCAGACAAGGGGGCCTATGGCTACACCTTC
TRBD1 | TRBJ2-5 | . | TRBV11-2 | CASSFGQAGLGKTQYF | TGTGCCAGCAGCTTTGGACAGGCGGGCCTTGGGAAGACCCAGTACTTC
. | TRBJ2-3 | . | TRBV2 | CASRVIADTQYF | TGTGCCAGCAGGGTGATAGCGGATACGCAGTATTTT
. | TRBJ2-4 | . | TRBV27 | CASSSAGTPQNIQYF | TGTGCCAGCAGTTCCGCCGGGACACCGCAAAACATTCAGTACTTC
. | TRBJ2-7 | . | TRBV7-5 | CARSHPHAGGPYEQYF | TGTGCCAGAAGCCACCCTCATGCGGGGGGACCCTACGAGCAGTACTTC
. | TRBJ1-2 | . | TRBV5-6 | CASSQIIRQVNGYTF | TGTGCCAGCAGCCAAATAATCCGACAGGTAAATGGCTACACCTTC
. | TRBJ2-1 | . | TRBV3-1/TRBV3-2 | CASSQELAGYNEQFF | TGTGCCAGCAGCCAAGAACTCGCGGGGTACAATGAGCAGTTCTTC
. | TRBJ1-2 | . | TRBV29-1 | CSGQGGGGYTF | TGCAGCGGGCAAGGGGGTGGCGGCTACACCTTC
TRBD1 | TRBJ1-1 | . | TRBV5-1 | CASSQGTENTEAFF | TGCGCCAGCAGCCAAGGGACAGAGAACACTGAAGCTTTCTTT
. | TRBJ2-5 | . | TRBV5-4 | CASSLREYQETQYF | TGTGCCAGCAGCTTAAGGGAGTACCAAGAGACCCAGTACTTC
. | TRBJ2-3 | once | TRBV15 | CATSRDLRGGDTQYF | TGTGCCACCAGCAGAGATTTAAGGGGAGGAGATACGCAGTATTTT
TRBD1 | TRBJ2-2 | . | TRBV28 | CASSYGGTGSGELFF | TGTGCCAGCAGCTACGGGGGGACAGGGTCCGGGGAGCTGTTTTTT
. | TRBJ2-3 | . | TRBV7-3 | CASSLWGTSTDTQYF | TGTGCCAGCAGCTTATGGGGGACTAGCACAGATACGCAGTATTTT
. | TRBJ2-7 | . | TRBV10-2 | CASSELGAYEQYF | TGCGCCAGCAGTGAGCTGGGAGCCTACGAGCAGTACTTC
. | TRBJ1-4 | . | TRBV4-1 | CASSSRLGQRLEKLFF | TGCGCCAGCAGCTCCCGTCTGGGGCAGCGACTTGAAAAACTGTTTTTT
TRBD2 | TRBJ2-1 | . | TRBV19 | CASGVAGGIEQFF | TGTGCCAGTGGTGTAGCGGGGGGAATTGAGCAGTTCTTC
TRBD1 | TRBJ1-4 | . | TRBV6-5 | CASNLDRANEKLFF | TGTGCCAGCAACCTGGACAGGGCTAATGAAAAACTGTTTTTT
. | TRBJ1-5 | . | TRBV4-1 | CASSQALGAGNQPQHF | TGCGCCAGCAGCCAAGCTCTAGGGGCTGGCAATCAGCCCCAGCATTTT
. | TRBJ2-5 | . | TRBV11-3 | CASSRGSETQYF | TGTGCCAGCAGCCGGGGGTCGGAGACCCAGTACTTC
. | TRBJ1-3 | . | TRBV30 | CAWSRTTGSGNTIYF | TGTGCCTGGAGTCGTACGACAGGCTCTGGAAACACCATATATTTT
TRBD1 | TRBJ1-5 | . | TRBV27 | CASSSGQGAQPQHF | TGTGCCAGCAGTTCCGGACAGGGGGCTCAGCCCCAGCATTTT
TRBD1 | TRBJ2-2 | . | TRBV27 | CASRDRGATGELFF | TGTGCCAGCAGGGACAGGGGCGCCACCGGGGAGCTGTTTTTT
TRBD1 | TRBJ1-1 | . | TRBV30 | CAWSGYRGATEAFF | TGTGCCTGGAGTGGATACAGGGGGGCAACTGAAGCTTTCTTT
. | TRBJ2-2 | . | TRBV7-6 | CASSLRRGANTGELFF | TGTGCCAGCAGCTTAAGAAGGGGCGCGAACACCGGGGAGCTGTTTTTT
TRBD1 | TRBJ1-6 | . | TRBV9 | CASSVAGTDNSPLHF | TGTGCCAGCAGCGTAGCCGGGACAGATAATTCACCCCTCCACTTT
. | TRBJ2-5 | . | TRBV6-6 | CATVRTEQETQYF | TGTGCCACGGTGCGGACAGAACAAGAGACCCAGTACTTC
. | TRBJ1-1 | . | TRBV21-1 | CASSAEGYTEAFF | TGTGCCAGCTCGGCGGAGGGGTACACTGAAGCTTTCTTT